Listed here are 7 T cell receptor beta chains from one sample, sequenced in a study of T cells after yellow fever vaccination. TCRdb redid the calling of the 5' RACE reads with MiXCR, one entry per CDR3 protein. Among 450,000 to 600,000 distinct CDR3 sequences, about 17% were seen once, and the ten largest hold approximately 15%. Sequenced material: PBMCs, taken 5 to 6 days after the first yellow fever vaccination. These receptors were obtained from a man between 18 and 35 years old who received the YFV17D yellow fever vaccine.

The chain has TRBV9 and TRBJ2-7; 9 nucleotides match TRBD2. V lost 0 bases to trimming and J lost 7 bases; unmatched junction nucleotides: 2. The CDR3 is made up of 13 amino acids. Germline lookup yields CDR1 SGDLS and CDR2 YYNGEE. CDR3 region: CASSVGLAEEQYF. CDR3 in DNA: TGTGCCAGCAGCGTAGGACTAGCGGAGGAGCAGTACTTC.

This clonotype has just a few counts. V gene TRBV7-9 combines with J gene TRBJ2-7, with unresolved D. The V end lost 5 bases, the J end lost 4 bases, and 12 bases lay between the germline ends. Germline V CDR1 and CDR2: SEHNR, FQNEAQ (reference sequence). The CDR3 extends over 13 amino acids. The CDR3 DNA sequence: TGTGCCAGCAGCCCCCCCCTGAAATACGAGCAGTACTTC. Translating gives CASSPPLKYEQYF.

The chain has TRBV5-1 and TRBJ2-1; 12 positions match TRBD1. V trimming: 4 bases; J trimming: 10 bases; junction bases outside the gene matches: 9. The length of the CDR3 is 15 residues. Germline loops: CDR1 SGHRS, CDR2 YFSETQ. The CDR3 DNA follows: TGCGCCAGCAGCGGGACGGGACAGGGGGCGGAGGAGCAGTTCTTC. Amino acid sequence: CASSGTGQGAEEQFF.

This clonotype was found a few times. The chain has TRBV5-1 and TRBJ2-1, with 7 positions matching TRBD2. Germline V lookup: CDR1 SGHRS, CDR2 YFSETQ. V lost 0 bases, J lost 8 bases, and 8 bases stayed unmatched. This CDR3 has 15 amino acids. The CDR3: CASSLVGGGIDEQFF. CDR3 DNA: TGCGCCAGCAGCTTGGTCGGCGGGGGTATAGATGAGCAGTTCTTC. The full variable domain, in which reference TRBV5-1 and TRBJ2-1 provide the parts outside the CDR3, is KAGVTQTPRYLIKTRGQQVTLSCSPISGHRSVSWYQQTPGQGLQFLFEYFSETQRNKGNFPGRFSGRQFSNSRSEMNVSTLELGDSALYLCASSLVGGGIDEQFFGPGTRLTVL.

The chain employs TRBV13 and TRBJ2-5; no clear D gene. The germline V gene has CDR1 PRHDT and CDR2 FYEKMQ (reference sequence). Trimming left V 1 base short and J 5 bases short, with 17 bases between. The length of the CDR3 is 16 residues. CDR3 protein: CASSLAWQADGETQYF. CDR3 nucleotides: TGTGCCAGCAGCTTAGCCTGGCAGGCCGACGGGGAGACCCAGTACTTC.

V usage is TRBV11-2 and J usage is TRBJ2-3; a possible D gene is TRBD1 (5 bases). V gave up 2 bases and J gave up 2 bases, with 11 bases separating them. There are 15 residues in the CDR3. Per germline, CDR1 SGHAT and CDR2 FQNNGV. For the CDR3, the DNA is TGTGCCAGCAGCTTATATCAGGGCATCACAGATACGCAGTATTTT. Translating it yields CASSLYQGITDTQYF.

The V gene is TRBV24-1, the J gene TRBJ1-1; the D is unclear. There are 12 residues in the CDR3. V lost 3 bases and J 11 bases, leaving 12 bases between the germline ends. Germline values: CDR1 KGHDR, CDR2 SFDVKD. The CDR3 here is CATSDPGVGAFF. CDR3 coding DNA: TGTGCCACCAGTGATCCCGGTGTCGGGGCTTTCTTT.